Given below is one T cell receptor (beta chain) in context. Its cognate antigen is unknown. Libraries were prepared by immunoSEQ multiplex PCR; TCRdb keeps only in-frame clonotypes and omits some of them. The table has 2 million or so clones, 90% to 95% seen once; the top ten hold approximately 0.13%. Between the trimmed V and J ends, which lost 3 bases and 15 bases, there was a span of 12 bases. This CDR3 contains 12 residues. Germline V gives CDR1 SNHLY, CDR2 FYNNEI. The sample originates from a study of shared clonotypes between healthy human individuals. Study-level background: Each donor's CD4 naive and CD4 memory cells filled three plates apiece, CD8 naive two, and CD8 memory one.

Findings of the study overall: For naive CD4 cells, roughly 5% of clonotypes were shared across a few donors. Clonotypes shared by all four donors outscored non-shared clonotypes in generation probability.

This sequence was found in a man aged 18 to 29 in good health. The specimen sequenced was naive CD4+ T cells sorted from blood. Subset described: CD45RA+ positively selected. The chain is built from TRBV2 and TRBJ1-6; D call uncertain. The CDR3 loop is CASSDTVLNLHF. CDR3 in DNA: TGTGCCAGCAGTGATACAGTCCTCAACCTCCACTTT.